This is a list of T cell receptor beta chains from one sample in a study of naive and memory T cell subsets. One entry per CDR3 protein results from TCRdb running MiXCR on the UMI-ligation and nested PCR reads. The data contain around 90,000 distinct CDR3 sequences, 7% to 8% of them singletons. The sample consisted of central memory CD4+ T cells from blood. Every receptor here comes from a human donor in good health. Both conserved end residues are part of each CDR3. Fields, in order: clone size, V gene, J gene, D gene, CDR3 DNA, CDR3 protein. A D gene is named only where the DNA matches it firmly. A clone size is listed for some rows: how often the clone was seen (once, few, many), or a class if it is expanded.

>few|TRBV24-1|TRBJ2-5|NA
TGTGCCACCGGGGGTCTCGGAGAGACCCAGTACTTC
CATGGLGETQYF
>many|TRBV20-1|TRBJ1-2|NA
TGCAGTGCTCGTAGGACAGCGAACTATGGCTACACCTTC
CSARRTANYGYTF
>many|TRBV20-1|TRBJ1-6|NA
TGCAGTGCTAGTTTATTGGCTCAGAGAAATTCACCCCTCCACTTT
CSASLLAQRNSPLHF
>few|TRBV7-3|TRBJ2-3|NA
TGTGCCAGCAGCTTGGGCCGAGGATCTAGCACAGATACGCAGTATTTT
CASSLGRGSSTDTQYF
>many|TRBV5-4|TRBJ2-3|NA
TGTGCCAGCAGCTTGAAGCGTAGCACAGATACGCAGTATTTT
CASSLKRSTDTQYF
>NA|TRBV19|TRBJ2-2|NA
TGTGCCAGTAGTTCAGGCACGACGAACACCGGGGAGCTGTTTTTT
CASSSGTTNTGELFF
>many|TRBV7-2|TRBJ2-4|NA
TGTGCCAGCAGCTTAGCGGCGGGTGGGGTGAAGAACATTCAGTACTTC
CASSLAAGGVKNIQYF
>few|TRBV6-7|TRBJ2-2|TRBD1
TGTGCCAGCAGTCCCCCCGGGACAGGCGCCGGGGAGCTGTTTTTT
CASSPPGTGAGELFF
>many|TRBV24-1|TRBJ2-1|NA
TGTGCCACCAGTGATTTTCGTTATCCTAATGAGCAGTTCTTC
CATSDFRYPNEQFF
>many|TRBV14|TRBJ2-3|NA
TGTGCCAGCAGCCCCCAGGCGCCGGGGTACCTAGATACGCAGTATTTT
CASSPQAPGYLDTQYF
>few|TRBV7-9|TRBJ2-7|NA
TGTGCCAGCAGCAGGGACGGGATCTACGAGCAGTACTTC
CASSRDGIYEQYF
>many|TRBV11-1|TRBJ1-1|NA
TGTGCCAGCGGGGCGCAAAACACTGAAGCTTTCTTT
CASGAQNTEAFF
>many|TRBV6-5|TRBJ1-5|NA
TGTGCCAGCAGCCGAACAGGGCAGAATCAGCCCCAGCATTTT
CASSRTGQNQPQHF
>medium-sized|TRBV29-1|TRBJ1-2|TRBD1
TGCAGCGTCGGACAGGGGCAGTCCTATGGCTACACCTTC
CSVGQGQSYGYTF
>many|TRBV29-1|TRBJ2-1|TRBD2
TGCAGCGCAACCGGGACTAGCGGAGGGGGGTCCTACAATGAGCAGTTCTTC
CSATGTSGGGSYNEQFF
>few|TRBV4-2|TRBJ2-2|TRBD2
TGTGCCAGCAGCCAAGAGTCGCGGGAGGTATCCGGGGAGCTGTTTTTT
CASSQESREVSGELFF
>NA|TRBV5-4|TRBJ2-1|NA
TGTGCCAGCAGTGCAGTAAATTACAATGAGCAGTTCTTC
CASSAVNYNEQFF